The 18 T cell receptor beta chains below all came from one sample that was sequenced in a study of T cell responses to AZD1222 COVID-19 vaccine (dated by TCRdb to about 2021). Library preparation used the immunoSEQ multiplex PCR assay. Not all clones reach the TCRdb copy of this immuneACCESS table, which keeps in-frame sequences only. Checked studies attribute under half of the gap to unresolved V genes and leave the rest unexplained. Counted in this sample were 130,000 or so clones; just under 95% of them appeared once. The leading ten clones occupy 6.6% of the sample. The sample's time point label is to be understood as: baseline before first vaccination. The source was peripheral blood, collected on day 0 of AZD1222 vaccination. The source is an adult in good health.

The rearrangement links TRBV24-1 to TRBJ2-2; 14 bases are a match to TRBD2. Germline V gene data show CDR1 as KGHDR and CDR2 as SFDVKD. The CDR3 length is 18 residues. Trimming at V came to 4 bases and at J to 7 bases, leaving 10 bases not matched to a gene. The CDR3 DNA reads TGTGCCACCAGTGACCCCGGGACTAGCGGGAGATTCGGCGGGGAGCTGTTTTTT. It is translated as CATSDPGTSGRFGGELFF.

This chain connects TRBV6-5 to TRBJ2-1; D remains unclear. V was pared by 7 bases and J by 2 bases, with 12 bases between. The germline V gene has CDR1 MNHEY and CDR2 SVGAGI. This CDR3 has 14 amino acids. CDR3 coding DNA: TGTGCCAGCATGACCGCCACCCCCTACAATGAGCAGTTCTTC. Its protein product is CASMTATPYNEQFF.

The CDR3 nucleotides are TGCGCCAGCAAAAACTTTGCGGAGCAAGAGACCCAGTACTTC. Translated, it gives CASKNFAEQETQYF. The V call is TRBV5-1, the J call TRBJ2-5; D remains unclear. Germline values: CDR1 SGHRS, CDR2 YFSETQ. The germline V and J ends were trimmed by 6 bases and 2 bases, with 14 bases remaining between them. This CDR3 has 14 residues.

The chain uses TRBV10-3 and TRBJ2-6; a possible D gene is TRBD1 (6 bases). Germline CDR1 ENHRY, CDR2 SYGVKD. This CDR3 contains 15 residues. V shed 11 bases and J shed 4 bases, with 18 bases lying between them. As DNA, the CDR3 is TGTGCCGTAACAGGGTCCGGCTTCGGGGCCAACGTCCTGACTTTC. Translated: CAVTGSGFGANVLTF.

CDR3 sequence: CAWKQENLYEQYF. The DNA for the CDR3 is TGTGCCTGGAAACAGGAGAACCTCTACGAGCAGTACTTC. V gene TRBV30 combines with J gene TRBJ2-7; a weak D match, TRBD1 (5 bases). In germline, CDR1 is GTSNPN, CDR2 SVGIG (reference sequence). The CDR3 loop spans 13 amino acids. The V gene lost 4 bases and the J gene lost 3 bases, with 13 bases spanning the gap.

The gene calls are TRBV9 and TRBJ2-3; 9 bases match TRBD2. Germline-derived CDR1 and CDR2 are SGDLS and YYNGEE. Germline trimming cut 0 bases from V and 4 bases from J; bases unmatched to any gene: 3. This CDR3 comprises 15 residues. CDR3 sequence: CASSVGGRGADTQYF. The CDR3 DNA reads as TGTGCCAGCAGCGTAGGCGGGAGGGGGGCAGATACGCAGTATTTT.

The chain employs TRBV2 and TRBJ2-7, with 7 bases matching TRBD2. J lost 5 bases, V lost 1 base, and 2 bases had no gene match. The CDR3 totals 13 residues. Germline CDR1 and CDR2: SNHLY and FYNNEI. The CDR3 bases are TGTGCCAGCAGTGAAGGACTAGCTAACGAGCAGTACTTC. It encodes CASSEGLANEQYF.

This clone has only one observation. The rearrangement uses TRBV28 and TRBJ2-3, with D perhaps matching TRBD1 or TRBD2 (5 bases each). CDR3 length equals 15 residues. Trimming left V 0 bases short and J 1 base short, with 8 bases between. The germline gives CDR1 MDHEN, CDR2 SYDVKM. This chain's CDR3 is CASSLWGRRTDTQYF. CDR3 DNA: TGTGCCAGCAGTTTATGGGGACGGCGCACAGATACGCAGTATTTT.

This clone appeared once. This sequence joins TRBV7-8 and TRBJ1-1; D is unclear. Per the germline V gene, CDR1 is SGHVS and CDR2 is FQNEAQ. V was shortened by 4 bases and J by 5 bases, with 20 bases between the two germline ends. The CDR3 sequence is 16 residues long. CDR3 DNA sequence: TGTGCCAGCAGCTCCCCCTTTGGAGCCTCGAGGACTGAAGCTTTCTTT. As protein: CASSSPFGASRTEAFF.

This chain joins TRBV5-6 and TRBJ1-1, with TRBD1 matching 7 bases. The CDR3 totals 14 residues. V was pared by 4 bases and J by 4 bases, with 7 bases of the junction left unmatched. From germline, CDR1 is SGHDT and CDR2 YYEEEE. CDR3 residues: CASSTQGEGTEAFF. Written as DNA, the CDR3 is TGTGCCAGCAGCACGCAGGGGGAGGGCACTGAAGCTTTCTTT.

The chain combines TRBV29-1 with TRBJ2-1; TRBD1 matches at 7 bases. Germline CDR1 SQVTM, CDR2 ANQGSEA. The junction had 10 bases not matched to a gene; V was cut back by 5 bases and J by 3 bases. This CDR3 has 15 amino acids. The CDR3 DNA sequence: TGCAGCGTTTCCCCCGGGACAGCCAACTACAATGAGCAGTTCTTC. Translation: CSVSPGTANYNEQFF.

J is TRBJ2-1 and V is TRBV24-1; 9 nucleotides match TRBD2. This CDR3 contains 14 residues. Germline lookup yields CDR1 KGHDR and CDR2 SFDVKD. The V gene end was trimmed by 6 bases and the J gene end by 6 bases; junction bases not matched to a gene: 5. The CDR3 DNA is TGTGCCACCAGTTCGGCTAGCGGGATCAATGAGCAGTTCTTC. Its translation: CATSSASGINEQFF.

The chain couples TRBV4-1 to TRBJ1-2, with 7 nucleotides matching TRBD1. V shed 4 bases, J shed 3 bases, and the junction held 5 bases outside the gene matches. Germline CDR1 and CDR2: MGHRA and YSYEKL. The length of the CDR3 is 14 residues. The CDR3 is CASSPGGTDYGYTF. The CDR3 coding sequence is TGCGCCAGCAGCCCAGGGGGTACGGACTATGGCTACACCTTC.

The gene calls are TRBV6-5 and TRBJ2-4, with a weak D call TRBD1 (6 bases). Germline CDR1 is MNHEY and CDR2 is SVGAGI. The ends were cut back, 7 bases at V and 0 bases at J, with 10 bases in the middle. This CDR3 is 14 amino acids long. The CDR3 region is CASTPDRAKNIQYF. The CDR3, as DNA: TGTGCCAGCACCCCGGACAGAGCCAAAAACATTCAGTACTTC.

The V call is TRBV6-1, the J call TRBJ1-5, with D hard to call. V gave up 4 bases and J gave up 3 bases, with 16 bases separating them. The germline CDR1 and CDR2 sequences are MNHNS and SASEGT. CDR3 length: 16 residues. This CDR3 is CASSGRAGTNNQPQHF. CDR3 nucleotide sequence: TGTGCCAGCAGTGGTCGGGCAGGCACCAACAATCAGCCCCAGCATTTT.

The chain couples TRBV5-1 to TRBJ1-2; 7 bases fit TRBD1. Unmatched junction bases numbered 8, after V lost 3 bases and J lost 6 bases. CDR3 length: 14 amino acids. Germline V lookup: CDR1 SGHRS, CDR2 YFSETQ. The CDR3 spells CASSSRDRHHGYTF. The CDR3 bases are TGCGCCAGCAGCTCTAGGGACAGACACCATGGCTACACCTTC.

In DNA form, the CDR3 reads TGTGCCATCGGAGACACTGACTCTGGAAACACCATATATTTT. Translated: CAIGDTDSGNTIYF. The chain recombines TRBV10-3 with TRBJ1-3; unclear D gene. Trimming removed 8 bases at V and 0 bases at J, with 11 bases between. Looked up from germline, CDR1 is ENHRY and CDR2 is SYGVKD. The CDR3 has 14 amino acids.

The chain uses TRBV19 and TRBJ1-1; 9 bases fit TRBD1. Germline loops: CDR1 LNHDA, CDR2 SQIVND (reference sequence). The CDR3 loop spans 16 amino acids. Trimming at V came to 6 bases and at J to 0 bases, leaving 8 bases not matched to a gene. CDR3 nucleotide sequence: TGTGCCAGTAGGTGGACAGGGGCGGGGGTGAACACTGAAGCTTTCTTT. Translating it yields CASRWTGAGVNTEAFF.